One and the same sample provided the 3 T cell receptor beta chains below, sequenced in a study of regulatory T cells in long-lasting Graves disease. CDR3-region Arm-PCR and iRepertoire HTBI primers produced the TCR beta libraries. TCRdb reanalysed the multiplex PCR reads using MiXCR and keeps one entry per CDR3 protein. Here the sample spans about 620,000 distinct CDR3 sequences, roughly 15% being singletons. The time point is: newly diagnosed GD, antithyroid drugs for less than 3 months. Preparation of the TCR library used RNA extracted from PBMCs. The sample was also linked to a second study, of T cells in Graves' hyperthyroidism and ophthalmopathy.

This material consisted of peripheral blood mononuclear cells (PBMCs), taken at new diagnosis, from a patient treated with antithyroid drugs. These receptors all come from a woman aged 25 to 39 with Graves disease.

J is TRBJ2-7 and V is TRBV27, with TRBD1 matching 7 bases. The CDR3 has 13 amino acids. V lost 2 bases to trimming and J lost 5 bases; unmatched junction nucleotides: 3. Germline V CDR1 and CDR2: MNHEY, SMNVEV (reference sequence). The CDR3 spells CASSLMTGNEQYF. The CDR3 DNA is TGTGCCAGCAGTTTAATGACAGGGAACGAGCAGTACTTC.

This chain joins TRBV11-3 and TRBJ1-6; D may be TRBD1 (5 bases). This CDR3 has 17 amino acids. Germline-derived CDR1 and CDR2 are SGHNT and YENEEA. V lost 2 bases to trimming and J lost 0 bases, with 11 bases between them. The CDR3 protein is CASSLMGLSSYNSPLHF. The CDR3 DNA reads TGTGCCAGCAGCTTAATGGGGCTAAGCTCCTATAATTCACCCCTCCACTTT.

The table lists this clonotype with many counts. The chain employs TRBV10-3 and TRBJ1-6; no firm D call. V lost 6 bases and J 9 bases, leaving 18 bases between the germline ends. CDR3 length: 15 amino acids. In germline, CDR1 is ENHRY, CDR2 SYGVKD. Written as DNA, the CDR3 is TGTGCCATCAGCCTAAGCCCCGGGGATCGTTCACCCCTCCACTTT. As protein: CAISLSPGDRSPLHF.